These T cell receptor beta chains were read from a single sample in a study of control samples from healthy donors and cancer patients. The data were produced by immunoSEQ multiplex PCR, yet TCRdb's version contains in-frame clones alone and is incomplete. The sample lists about 98,000 clones, 79% occurring once. Source material: blood. These receptor sequences come from a woman in her twenties or thirties in good health. Both conserved end residues are part of each CDR3. The D gene is left open where the match is weak. Some rows mark clone size as missing; the rest say once, few, many or name a class of expanded clone.

.,TRBJ2-3,.,TRBV21-1,CASSKVGGAIDDTQYF,TGTGCCAGCAGCAAAGTTGGGGGCGCGATCGATGATACGCAGTATTTT
.,TRBJ2-3,.,TRBV21-1,CASRRTVAGGRGADTQYF,TGTGCCAGCAGGAGGACAGTAGCGGGGGGGCGGGGCGCAGATACGCAGTATTTT
TRBD2,TRBJ2-3,.,TRBV7-9,CASSFGGDSTDTQYF,TGTGCCAGCAGCTTCGGGGGGGATAGCACAGATACGCAGTATTTT
.,TRBJ1-2,.,TRBV27,CASSPLWGSHYGYTF,TGTGCCAGCAGTCCCCTATGGGGGAGCCACTATGGCTACACCTTC
TRBD1,TRBJ1-1,.,TRBV19,CASRAGTGISEAFF,TGTGCCAGTAGGGCCGGGACAGGGATTTCTGAAGCTTTCTTT
.,TRBJ1-1,.,TRBV18,CASSPSTGIYTEAFF,TGTGCCAGCTCACCATCAACAGGGATATACACTGAAGCTTTCTTT
.,TRBJ2-3,once,TRBV11-2,CASSSGFPGLGTDTQYF,TGTGCCAGCAGCTCAGGGTTTCCGGGACTCGGCACAGATACGCAGTATTTT
TRBD1,TRBJ1-1,.,TRBV6-6,CASRTGTGGQFEAFF,TGTGCCAGCAGAACCGGGACAGGGGGCCAATTTGAAGCTTTCTTT
.,TRBJ1-1,.,TRBV2,CASSALSTEAFF,TGTGCCAGCAGTGCCCTCTCCACTGAAGCTTTCTTT
TRBD2,TRBJ2-5,.,TRBV2,CASRAGEAGTQYF,TGTGCCAGCAGGGCGGGGGAGGCGGGGACCCAGTACTTC